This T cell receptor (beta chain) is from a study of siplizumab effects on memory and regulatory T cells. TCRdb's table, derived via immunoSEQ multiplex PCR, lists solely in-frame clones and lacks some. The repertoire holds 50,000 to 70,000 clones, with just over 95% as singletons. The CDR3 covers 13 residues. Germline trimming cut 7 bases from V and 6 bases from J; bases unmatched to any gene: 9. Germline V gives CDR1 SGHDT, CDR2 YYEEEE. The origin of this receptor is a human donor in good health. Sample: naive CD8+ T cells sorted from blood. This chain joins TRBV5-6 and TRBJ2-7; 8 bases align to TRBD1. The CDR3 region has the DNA TGTGCCAGCGGGGACAGGCCATCCGGCGAGCAGTACTTC. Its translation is CASGDRPSGEQYF.